These 22 T cell receptor beta chains were all obtained from the same sample, sequenced in a study of T cell repertoires in cytomegalovirus infection. Using its own MiXCR run on the reads, TCRdb lists one record per CDR3 protein. The table records 150,000 to 200,000 distinct CDR3 sequences, roughly 9.8% of them present only once. What was sequenced was PBMCs. The receptors were gathered from a human donor in good health (CMV status not recorded). Some clones in this sample may be carry-over from other donors' samples.

In this sample, this clonotype turned up many times. The rearrangement joins TRBV19 to TRBJ2-1; unclear D gene. CDR1 and CDR2 from the germline V gene are LNHDA and SQIVND (reference sequence). With 5 bases removed from V and 3 bases from J, the gap between germline ends came to 14 bases. The CDR3 runs to 15 residues. The CDR3 here is CASSPFGQDYNEQFF. In DNA form, the CDR3 reads TGTGCCAGTAGTCCCTTCGGGCAGGACTACAATGAGCAGTTCTTC.

There are many counts of this clonotype. This chain joins TRBV7-9 and TRBJ1-4; 8 nucleotides match TRBD1. V gave up 5 bases and J gave up 2 bases; unmatched junction bases: 4. Germline V gene data show CDR1 as SEHNR and CDR2 as FQNEAQ (reference sequence). The CDR3 runs 15 residues. The DNA of the CDR3 is TGTGCCAGCAGCCTCAGGACAGGGACTAATGAAAAACTGTTTTTT. This sequence encodes CASSLRTGTNEKLFF. The whole variable domain, remainder taken from reference TRBV7-9 and TRBJ1-4, is DTGVSQNPRHKITKRGQNVTFRCDPISEHNRLYWYRQTLGQGPEFLTYFQNEAQLEKSRLLSDRFSAERPKGSFSTLEIQRTEQGDSAMYLCASSLRTGTNEKLFFGSGTQLSVL.

This clonotype was recorded at least ten times. The CDR3 region has the DNA TGTGCCAGCAGCTTAGCACTCGATGAAGCTTTCTTT. Translated, it gives CASSLALDEAFF. The chain employs TRBV7-6 and TRBJ1-1; D call uncertain. V was cut by 0 bases and J by 7 bases, with 6 bases left in between. The CDR3 runs to 12 residues. Germline V gene lookup returns CDR1 SGHVS and CDR2 FNYEAQ.

This clonotype was counted many times. This chain connects TRBV29-1 to TRBJ2-7; D is ambiguous. Germline V gene sequence: CDR1 SQVTM, CDR2 ANQGSEA. V shed 3 bases and J shed 4 bases, with 10 bases lying between them. This CDR3 has 12 amino acids. This CDR3 is CSVDMSGYEQYF. DNA for the CDR3: TGCAGCGTTGATATGTCCGGATACGAGCAGTACTTC.

This clonotype has more than one count but fewer than ten. The CDR3 bases are TGCGCCAGCAGCTTGGCCGGGGGTGAAGCTTTCTTT. Translation gives CASSLAGGEAFF. This chain links TRBV5-1 with TRBJ1-1; perhaps TRBD1 as D (5 bases). V gave up 0 bases and J gave up 7 bases, with 7 bases separating them. Germline V lookup: CDR1 SGHRS, CDR2 YFSETQ. The CDR3 sequence is 12 residues long.

This clonotype came up many times. This chain uses TRBV6-2 or TRBV6-3 with TRBJ1-1, with no clear D. The ends were cut back, 2 bases at V and 5 bases at J, with 12 bases in the middle. Germline-derived CDR1 and CDR2 are MNHEY and SVGEGT. The CDR3 runs 14 residues. The CDR3, as DNA: TGTGCCAGCAGTTACCTCCGGGGAGGGACTGAAGCTTTCTTT. Translation: CASSYLRGGTEAFF.

The rearrangement links TRBV19 to TRBJ1-1; no firm D call. Trimming took off 4 bases at V and 8 bases at J, with 14 bases between the two ends. Germline V gene sequence: CDR1 LNHDA, CDR2 SQIVND (reference sequence). The CDR3 is made up of 13 amino acids. CDR3 amino acids: CASSTEFGREAFF. The CDR3 nucleotides are TGTGCCAGTAGTACAGAATTTGGGAGGGAAGCTTTCTTT.

The table lists this clonotype with many counts. The chain carries TRBV7-9 and TRBJ2-7; D remains unclear. The germline gives CDR1 SEHNR, CDR2 FQNEAQ (reference sequence). V was trimmed by 1 base and J by 6 bases, leaving 10 bases between them. CDR3 size: 13 residues. In nucleotides, the CDR3 is TGTGCCAGCAGCTTAGTGTTGAGCGTCGAGCAGTACTTC. Translated, it gives CASSLVLSVEQYF.

This clonotype appeared many times. The chain combines TRBV27 with TRBJ1-5; D unresolved. CDR3 length equals 15 residues. The ends were cut back, 5 bases at V and 0 bases at J, with 11 bases in the middle. Germline V gene data show CDR1 as MNHEY and CDR2 as SMNVEV (reference sequence). The CDR3 region has the DNA TGTGCCAGCAGTCTCAGACGGTTTAGCAATCAGCCCCAGCATTTT. Translation gives CASSLRRFSNQPQHF.

V gene TRBV20-1 combines with J gene TRBJ2-2, with unresolved D. V was pared by 1 base and J by 6 bases, with 12 bases between. Looked up from germline, CDR1 is DFQATT and CDR2 is SNEGSKA (reference sequence). CDR3 size: 14 residues. The CDR3 sequence: CSARAPLNAGELFF. CDR3 in DNA: TGCAGTGCTAGAGCCCCCCTCAACGCCGGGGAGCTGTTTTTT.

The sample holds many counts of this clonotype. The genes are TRBV7-2 and TRBJ1-2, with 9 bases aligning to TRBD1. This CDR3 is built from 15 residues. Germline V gives CDR1 SGHTA, CDR2 FQGNSA. J was trimmed by 6 bases and V by 3 bases; bases with no gene match: 8. DNA for the CDR3: TGTGCCAGCAGCTTCTACGACAGGGGGAAAAATGGCTACACCTTC. Its translation: CASSFYDRGKNGYTF.

This clonotype was found a few times. This chain joins TRBV7-3 and TRBJ2-1; the match to TRBD2 covers 7 bases. In germline, CDR1 is SGHTA, CDR2 FQGTGA. The CDR3 has 15 residues. J gave up 9 bases and V 0 bases, and 8 bases lay outside the gene matches. The CDR3 region has the DNA TGTGCCAGCAGCTTAACCGGGGGGAATAAGGGTGAGCAGTTCTTC. Amino acids: CASSLTGGNKGEQFF.

The chain is built from TRBV28 and TRBJ1-6; D remains unclear. V dropped 9 bases and J dropped 7 bases, with 22 bases sitting between them. Germline assignment: CDR1 MDHEN and CDR2 SYDVKM. The length of the CDR3 is 16 residues. The CDR3 region has the DNA TGTGCCAGTACAGAGGTCCTCCGAACAGCCAATTCACCCCTCCACTTT. As protein: CASTEVLRTANSPLHF.

Ten or more counts support this clonotype. The rearrangement joins TRBV7-2 to TRBJ1-2; 7 nucleotides agree with TRBD1. Trimming at V came to 4 bases and at J to 3 bases, leaving 5 bases not matched to a gene. Germline CDR1 is SGHTA and CDR2 is FQGNSA. This CDR3 spans 14 amino acids. CDR3 sequence: CASSSQGRYYGYTF. CDR3 nucleotide sequence: TGTGCCAGCAGCTCACAGGGGCGGTACTATGGCTACACCTTC.

This clonotype was seen at least ten times. The rearrangement joins TRBV28 to TRBJ2-6, with D possibly matching TRBD1 (6 bases). V shed 3 bases and J shed 0 bases, with 12 bases lying between them. The CDR3 is made up of 17 amino acids. Per the germline V gene, CDR1 is MDHEN and CDR2 is SYDVKM. The DNA of the CDR3 is TGTGCCAGCAGTTTTGGACAGTTGTTCTCTGGGGCCAACGTCCTGACTTTC. This sequence encodes CASSFGQLFSGANVLTF.

Ten or more counts support this clonotype. V and J are TRBV7-2 and TRBJ2-5; 12 bases map to TRBD2. Per germline, CDR1 SGHTA and CDR2 FQGNSA. Germline trimming cut 5 bases from V and 7 bases from J; bases unmatched to any gene: 11. The CDR3 runs 16 residues. CDR3 DNA sequence: TGTGCCAGCAGCGGGCCGGGACTAGCGGGCGGGGGGACCCAGTACTTC. As protein: CASSGPGLAGGGTQYF.

The sample holds many counts of this clonotype. The J gene is TRBJ2-7, the V gene TRBV7-2, with 10 positions matching TRBD2. Germline CDR1 reads SGHTA; CDR2 reads FQGNSA. This CDR3 contains 15 residues. J was trimmed by 1 base and V by 5 bases; bases with no gene match: 5. This CDR3 is CASSSGLAASYEQYF. The CDR3 nucleotides are TGTGCCAGCAGCAGCGGACTAGCGGCTTCCTACGAGCAGTACTTC. The full variable domain, with the rest looked up from reference TRBV7-2 and TRBJ2-7, is GAGVSQSPSNKVTEKGKDVELRCDPISGHTALYWYRQSLGQGLEFLIYFQGNSAPDKSGLPSDRFSAERTGGSVSTLTIQRTQQEDSAVYLCASSSGLAASYEQYFGPGTRLTVT.

The chain recombines TRBV19 with TRBJ2-5; D is tentatively TRBD1 or TRBD2 (5 bases each). V was trimmed by 5 bases and J by 5 bases, leaving 15 bases between them. Per germline, CDR1 LNHDA and CDR2 SQIVND (reference sequence). This CDR3 has 14 residues. This chain's CDR3 is CASSPRLGTETQYF. CDR3 DNA sequence: TGTGCCAGTAGTCCCCGACTGGGGACGGAGACCCAGTACTTC.

J is TRBJ2-2 and V is TRBV28, with a possible D match to TRBD2 (5 bases). The CDR3 contains 14 residues. Germline V lookup: CDR1 MDHEN, CDR2 SYDVKM. The V and J ends lost 5 bases and 5 bases respectively, with 12 bases between them. CDR3 nucleotides: TGTGCCAGCAGTACCTTTCGGAGGACCGGGGAGCTGTTTTTT. Its translation is CASSTFRRTGELFF.

This clonotype occurred many times. This chain joins TRBV4-2 and TRBJ2-2, with 8 positions matching TRBD1. Germline V lookup: CDR1 LGHNA, CDR2 YNFKEQ. V lost 2 bases and J lost 6; bases outside the gene matches: 5. This CDR3 comprises 15 residues. The CDR3: CASSQNQGASGELFF. CDR3 DNA sequence: TGTGCCAGCAGCCAAAATCAGGGGGCGTCCGGGGAGCTGTTTTTT.

In its sample, this clonotype was seen many times. The V and J genes are TRBV7-6 and TRBJ2-7, with 13 bases fitting TRBD2. The CDR3 length is 17 residues. Germline V gives CDR1 SGHVS, CDR2 FNYEAQ. Trimming removed 0 bases from V and 2 bases from J; junction bases left unmatched: 4. CDR3 sequence reads: CASSLAPGLAGAYEQYF. CDR3 sequence (DNA): TGTGCCAGCAGCTTAGCGCCTGGACTAGCGGGGGCCTACGAGCAGTACTTC.

In its sample, this clonotype was seen many times. The J gene is TRBJ2-1, the V gene TRBV20-1; 9 bases are shared with TRBD2. The CDR3 sequence is 16 residues long. V gave up 0 bases and J gave up 3 bases; unmatched junction bases: 6. CDR1 is DFQATT and CDR2 is SNEGSKA in the germline V gene (reference sequence). The CDR3 is CSARDPAGGLYNEQFF. The CDR3 coding sequence is TGCAGTGCTAGAGATCCAGCGGGGGGACTCTACAATGAGCAGTTCTTC.